One sample yielded the 11 T cell receptor beta chains listed below, sequenced in a study of shared clonotypes between healthy human individuals. Naive CD8 populations comprised CD45RO-negative cells positively selected for CCR7, excluding terminally differentiated effector memory CD45RA+ cells. Profiled with immunoSEQ multiplex PCR; TCRdb holds only in-frame clones, not every one. This sample has 1.5 million to 2.5 million clones; around 96% occur once, and the top ten carry 0.9% to 1.5%. The sample consisted of naive CD8+ T cells sorted from blood. These TCRs come from a man aged 18 to 30 in good health.

As concerns this clone: Other DNA variants within this sample encode the same CDR3. The rearrangement uses TRBV19 and TRBJ2-7; tentatively, D is TRBD2 (6 bases). This CDR3 has 13 amino acids. V was trimmed by 5 bases and J by 0 bases, leaving 8 bases between them. Germline CDR1 and CDR2: LNHDA and SQIVND (reference sequence). The DNA of the CDR3 is TGTGCCAGTAGTGGGGGGAGCTCCTACGAGCAGTACTTC. It is translated as CASSGGSSYEQYF.

The rearrangement links TRBV19 to TRBJ2-3, with a possible D match to TRBD1 (5 bases). V was shortened by 3 bases and J by 4 bases, with 14 bases between the two germline ends. CDR3 length: 15 residues. The germline CDR1 and CDR2 sequences are LNHDA and SQIVND (reference sequence). CDR3 DNA: TGTGCCAGTAGTATGTCGACAGCCTTAGCAGATACGCAGTATTTT. This translates into CASSMSTALADTQYF.

This chain uses TRBV7-2 with TRBJ2-3; 11 nucleotides agree with TRBD2. Trimming removed 5 bases from V and 5 bases from J; junction bases left unmatched: 9. CDR1 SGHTA and CDR2 FQGNSA come from the germline V gene. CDR3 length: 16 amino acids. The CDR3, as DNA: TGTGCCAGCAGCCAAGTAGCGGGAGGGCCCGGAGATACGCAGTATTTT. Its protein is CASSQVAGGPGDTQYF.

The rearrangement links TRBV9 to TRBJ2-7; perhaps D is TRBD1 or TRBD2 (5 bases each). Germline V lookup: CDR1 SGDLS, CDR2 YYNGEE. The germline V and J ends were trimmed by 0 bases and 4 bases, with 14 bases remaining between them. This CDR3 is 15 amino acids long. CDR3 sequence reads: CASSVEGEPLYEQYF. DNA of the CDR3: TGTGCCAGCAGCGTAGAAGGGGAGCCCCTGTACGAGCAGTACTTC.

The chain combines TRBV6-1 with TRBJ1-4; 7 nucleotides agree with TRBD1. CDR3 length: 19 residues. CDR1 and CDR2 (germline): MNHNS, SASEGT. After removal of 0 bases from V and 4 bases from J, the junction contained 14 bases not matched to a gene. In DNA, the CDR3 is TGTGCCAGCAGTGAAGCGCCAGGGACAGCTCCAATTAGTAATGAAAAACTGTTTTTT. The encoded protein is CASSEAPGTAPISNEKLFF.

The chain has TRBV10-2 and TRBJ2-7; 7 bases are a match to TRBD1. Per germline, CDR1 WSHSY and CDR2 SAAADI. This CDR3 has 13 amino acids. V lost 7 bases, J lost 3 bases, and 6 bases stayed unmatched. The CDR3 here is CASTRQGFYEQYF. CDR3 DNA sequence: TGCGCCAGCACTAGACAGGGCTTCTACGAGCAGTACTTC.

The chain links TRBV4-2 to TRBJ2-3, with D unresolved. In germline, CDR1 is LGHNA, CDR2 YNFKEQ. V was clipped by 4 bases and J by 3 bases, with 14 bases between them. This CDR3 has 15 residues. The CDR3 spells CASSPIPDPTDTQYF. The CDR3 bases are TGTGCCAGCAGCCCCATCCCGGACCCTACAGATACGCAGTATTTT.

The chain links TRBV19 to TRBJ1-1; D unclear. This CDR3 spans 15 amino acids. The V gene lost 3 bases and the J gene lost 3 bases, with 14 bases spanning the gap. The germline gives CDR1 LNHDA, CDR2 SQIVND (reference sequence). In DNA form, the CDR3 reads TGTGCCAGTAGTATCCAGTGGATGGGCGACACTGAAGCTTTCTTT. As protein: CASSIQWMGDTEAFF. Drawing the rest from reference TRBV19 and TRBJ1-1, the complete variable domain is DGGITQSPKYLFRKEGQNVTLSCEQNLNHDAMYWYRQDPGQGLRLIYYSQIVNDFQKGDIAEGYSVSREKKESFPLTVTSAQKNPTAFYLCASSIQWMGDTEAFFGQGTRLTVV.

The chain combines TRBV7-2 with TRBJ2-3; no clear D. The V gene lost 3 bases and the J gene lost 2 bases, with 3 bases spanning the gap. Germline V gene data show CDR1 as SGHTA and CDR2 as FQGNSA. This CDR3 has 12 amino acids. CDR3 sequence reads: CASSFFTDTQYF. The CDR3 DNA reads as TGTGCCAGCAGCTTTTTCACAGATACGCAGTATTTT.

The chain has TRBV6-5 and TRBJ2-7; possibly TRBD2 for D (6 bases). The V gene's germline CDR1 is MNHEY and CDR2 SVGAGI. CDR3 size: 13 residues. The germline V and J ends were trimmed by 6 bases and 3 bases, with 12 bases remaining between them. CDR3 nucleotide sequence: TGTGCCAGCAGCTTGACGGGGGACTACGAGCAGTACTTC. Translation: CASSLTGDYEQYF.

Points on this clone: Compared with germline, one end of the junction differs, possibly owing to a read error. This chain joins TRBV9 and TRBJ2-7; TRBD2 is a possible D gene (7 bases). The CDR3 runs to 14 residues. Per the germline V gene, CDR1 is SGDLS and CDR2 is YYNGEE. CDR3 loop: CASSGGGSRDTPLF. DNA of the CDR3: TGTGCCAGCAGCGGGGGGGGTTCCCGGGACACCCCTCTCTTC.